A single T cell receptor (beta chain) is shown here with its context. Its antigen remains unidentified. Method: immunoSEQ multiplex PCR; TCRdb's copy keeps in-frame clones and lacks some. The sample shows more than 40,000 clones, under 75% of them seen only once. Every single patient, without exception, relapsed after autologous stem cell transplantation, and brentuximab vedotin exposure varied. This sample was taken from a study of PD-1 blockade in classical Hodgkin lymphoma. Turning to the study itself: Administration of nivolumab to patients was at 3 mg/kg intravenously every 2 weeks. Study findings and constraints: Reports indicated that newly diagnosed patients had lower baseline TCR diversity than healthy donors did. When nivolumab was started under 1 year after ASCT, patients were excluded.

The CDR3 loop spans 13 amino acids. The V and J ends lost 4 bases and 0 bases respectively, with 5 bases between them. Germline V lookup: CDR1 SGHAT, CDR2 FQNNGV. J is TRBJ2-3 and V is TRBV11-2; D is unresolved. This clonotype was obtained from a human donor with classical Hodgkin lymphoma. The sample was peripheral blood mononuclear cells (PBMCs), taken before the second cycle of nivolumab. The CDR3 DNA sequence: TGTGCCAGCAGCTCACCTAGCACAGATACGCAGTATTTT. Protein sequence: CASSSPSTDTQYF.